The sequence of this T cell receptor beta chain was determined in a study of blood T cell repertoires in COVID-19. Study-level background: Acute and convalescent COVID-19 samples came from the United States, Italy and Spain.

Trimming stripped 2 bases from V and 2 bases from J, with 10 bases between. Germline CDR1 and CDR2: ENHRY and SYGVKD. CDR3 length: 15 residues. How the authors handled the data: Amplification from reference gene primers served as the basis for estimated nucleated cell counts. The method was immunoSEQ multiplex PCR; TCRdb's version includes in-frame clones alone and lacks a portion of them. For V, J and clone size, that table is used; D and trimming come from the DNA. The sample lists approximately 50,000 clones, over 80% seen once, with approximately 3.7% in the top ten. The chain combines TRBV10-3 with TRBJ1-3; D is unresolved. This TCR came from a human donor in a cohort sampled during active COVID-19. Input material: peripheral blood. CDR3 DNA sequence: TGTGCCATCAGTGAGAGGACGGGAACTGGAAACACCATATATTTT. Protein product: CAISERTGTGNTIYF.